A selection of T cell receptor beta chains follows, all from one sample in a study of long-term antiretroviral therapy in people with HIV. TCRdb keeps only in-frame clones here, not all; method: immunoSEQ multiplex PCR. The sample shows under 25,000 clones, approximately 86% of them seen only once. Sequenced material: unsorted PBMCs, taken 0.5 years after starting antiretroviral therapy. Receptors originate from a middle-aged man with HIV. Each CDR3 is given with its conserved first and last residue. D genes are given only for firm matches. Some rows mark clone size as missing; the rest say once, few, many or name a class of expanded clone.

DNA | CDR3 | J | D | size | V
TGTGCCAGCAGCTCCTTGGCTGGAAACACCATATATTTT | CASSSLAGNTIYF | TRBJ1-3 | - | - | TRBV11-2
TGTGCCAGCAGTACCTTAACAGGGGCCGAGCAGTACTTC | CASSTLTGAEQYF | TRBJ2-7 | TRBD1 | large | TRBV28
TGCGCCAGCAGCTTGGGGGACACTCTCCAAGAGACCCAGTACTTC | CASSLGDTLQETQYF | TRBJ2-5 | - | - | TRBV5-1
TGTGCCAGCAGCCACTCCGGGACGGCCTCCTACGAGCAGTACTTC | CASSHSGTASYEQYF | TRBJ2-7 | - | - | TRBV5-6
TGTGCCAGCAGCTTCGCATCGTGGGGAGCTAATGAAAAACTGTTTTTT | CASSFASWGANEKLFF | TRBJ1-4 | - | - | TRBV7-9
TGTGCCAGCAGTTCCCCCAGGGGGGAAACTGGAAACACCATATATTTT | CASSSPRGETGNTIYF | TRBJ1-3 | TRBD1 | - | TRBV6-5
TGTGCCAGCAGCCATTTTCCAGCGGGATTCACAGATACGCAGTATTTT | CASSHFPAGFTDTQYF | TRBJ2-3 | TRBD2 | - | TRBV14
TGTGCCATCAGTGAGTCCCCGATCACAGATACGCAGTATTTT | CAISESPITDTQYF | TRBJ2-3 | - | - | TRBV10-3
TGTGCCAGCAGCCAAGGGCAGAGCTATGGCTACACCTTC | CASSQGQSYGYTF | TRBJ1-2 | - | - | TRBV14
TGTGCCAGCACCATTGGGGACAGGGAAAATCAGCCCCAGCATTTT | CASTIGDRENQPQHF | TRBJ1-5 | TRBD1 | - | TRBV6-1
TGTGCCAGCAGCTTTAGCGGTAAAGAAGCTTTCTTT | CASSFSGKEAFF | TRBJ1-1 | - | - | TRBV7-3
TGTGCCAGCAGCTTACTCGGGGGGGTCGGTTTGGAGCGCTATGGCTACACCTTC | CASSLLGGVGLERYGYTF | TRBJ1-2 | - | - | TRBV11-2
TGTGCCAGCAGCCAAGGACAGGGGTTCGAGCAGTACTTC | CASSQGQGFEQYF | TRBJ2-7 | TRBD1 | - | TRBV4-2
TGTGCCAGCAGCGGACAGGGAGGCGAGCAGTACTTC | CASSGQGGEQYF | TRBJ2-7 | TRBD1 | - | TRBV7-9
TGTGCCAGCAGTTCGAGCGCCGGGTATGGCTACACCTTC | CASSSSAGYGYTF | TRBJ1-2 | - | - | TRBV6-5
TGTGCCAGCAGTACAACAGGGGGGACGCGACTCTACGAGCAGTACTTC | CASSTTGGTRLYEQYF | TRBJ2-7 | TRBD1 | - | TRBV27
TGTGCCAGCAAAGACAGGGGGCGAGAGACCCAGTACTTC | CASKDRGRETQYF | TRBJ2-5 | TRBD1 | - | TRBV28
TGTGCCACTGGAAGTTACGACAGATACGGCTACACCTTC | CATGSYDRYGYTF | TRBJ1-2 | - | few | TRBV19
TGTGCCAGCAGCTTAGGGAGGGAGGCTAGCAATCAGCCCCAGCATTTT | CASSLGREASNQPQHF | TRBJ1-5 | - | - | TRBV7-9
TGTGCCAGTAGTATAAGGGGTCAGCCCCAGCATTTT | CASSIRGQPQHF | TRBJ1-5 | - | few | TRBV19
TGTGCCTGGAGTTCAACAGGGGGCGCAGACTATGGCTACACCTTC | CAWSSTGGADYGYTF | TRBJ1-2 | TRBD1 | - | TRBV30
TGTGCCAGCAGTTCGCCGACTAGATCTAACGAGCAGTACTTC | CASSSPTRSNEQYF | TRBJ2-7 | - | - | TRBV28
TGTGCCAGCAGTTTATCGCCCTTGCCTAACTATGGCTACACCTTC | CASSLSPLPNYGYTF | TRBJ1-2 | - | few | TRBV27
TGTGCCAGCAGCCCGGCGGTCTCCAACTCTGGAAACACCATATATTTT | CASSPAVSNSGNTIYF | TRBJ1-3 | - | - | TRBV7-9
TGTGCCAGCAGCTTGTTGGAAAATGAGCAGTTCTTC | CASSLLENEQFF | TRBJ2-1 | - | - | TRBV5-4